This T cell receptor (beta chain) was sequenced for a study of early T cells in non-severe SARS-CoV-2 infection. Overall study: Sequencing was performed on bulk RNA from unsorted whole blood, leaving chains unpaired. Study-level findings and limits: Lookups in VDJdb leaned toward anti-spike CD8 responses and missed private and CD4 specificities.

The CDR3 length is 14 residues. Germline lookup yields CDR1 MNHNY and CDR2 SVGAGI (reference sequence). The V gene lost 5 bases and the J gene lost 4 bases, with 14 bases spanning the gap. This clonotype was counted ten times or more. Its antigen is not identified. Individual cDNA molecules carried attached unique molecular identifiers. TCRdb reanalysed the 5' RACE reads using MiXCR and keeps one entry per CDR3 protein. The table shows about 69,000 distinct CDR3 sequences, with roughly 12% occurring only once. The sequencing sample was made of whole blood. This chain connects TRBV6-6 to TRBJ2-5; D may be TRBD1 (6 bases). The TCR originated in an adult who was a healthcare worker with PCR-confirmed SARS-CoV-2 infection or an uninfected control (not recorded which). CDR3 in amino acids: CASSPTDRIETQYF. The CDR3 DNA follows: TGTGCCAGCAGTCCAACCGACAGGATAGAGACCCAGTACTTC.